The clone carrying this T cell receptor beta chain was seen a few times. The data belong to a study of cytomegalovirus exposure and HLA in healthy donors. V lost 4 bases and J lost 4; bases outside the gene matches: 2. This CDR3 region has 14 residues. CDR1 and CDR2 (germline): SGHRS, YFSETQ. Amplification used 60 Vbeta primers and 13 Jbeta primers. The assay was immunoSEQ multiplex PCR, and TCRdb's table has in-frame clones only and misses some. Seen here are approximately 80,000 clones, roughly 72% observed once, and the top ten hold around 10%. This clonotype was sampled from a woman aged 40-49 years in good health and CMV-seropositive. This chain connects TRBV5-1 to TRBJ1-5, with TRBD1 identical over 10 bases. Sequenced sample: PBMCs. The CDR3 protein is CASSEGQGNQPQHF. The CDR3 DNA reads TGCGCCAGCAGCGAGGGACAGGGGAATCAGCCCCAGCATTTT.